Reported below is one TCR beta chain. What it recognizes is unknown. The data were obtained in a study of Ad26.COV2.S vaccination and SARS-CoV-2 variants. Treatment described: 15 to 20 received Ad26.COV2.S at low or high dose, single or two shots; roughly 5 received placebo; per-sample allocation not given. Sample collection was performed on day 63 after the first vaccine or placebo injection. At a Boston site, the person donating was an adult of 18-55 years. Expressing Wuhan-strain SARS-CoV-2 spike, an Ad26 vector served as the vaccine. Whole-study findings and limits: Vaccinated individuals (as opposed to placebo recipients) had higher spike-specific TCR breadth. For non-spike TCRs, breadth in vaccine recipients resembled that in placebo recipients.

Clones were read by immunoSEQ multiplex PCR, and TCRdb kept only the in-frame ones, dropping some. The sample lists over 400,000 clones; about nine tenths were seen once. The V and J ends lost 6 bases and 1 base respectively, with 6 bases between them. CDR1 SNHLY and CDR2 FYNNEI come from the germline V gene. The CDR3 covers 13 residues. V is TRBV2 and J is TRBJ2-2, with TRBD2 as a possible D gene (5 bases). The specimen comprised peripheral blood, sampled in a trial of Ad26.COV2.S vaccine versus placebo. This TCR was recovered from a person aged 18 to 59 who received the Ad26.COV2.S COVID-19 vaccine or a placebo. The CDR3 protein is CASRRVNTGELFF. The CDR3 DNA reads TGTGCCAGCAGGAGGGTGAACACCGGGGAGCTGTTTTTT.